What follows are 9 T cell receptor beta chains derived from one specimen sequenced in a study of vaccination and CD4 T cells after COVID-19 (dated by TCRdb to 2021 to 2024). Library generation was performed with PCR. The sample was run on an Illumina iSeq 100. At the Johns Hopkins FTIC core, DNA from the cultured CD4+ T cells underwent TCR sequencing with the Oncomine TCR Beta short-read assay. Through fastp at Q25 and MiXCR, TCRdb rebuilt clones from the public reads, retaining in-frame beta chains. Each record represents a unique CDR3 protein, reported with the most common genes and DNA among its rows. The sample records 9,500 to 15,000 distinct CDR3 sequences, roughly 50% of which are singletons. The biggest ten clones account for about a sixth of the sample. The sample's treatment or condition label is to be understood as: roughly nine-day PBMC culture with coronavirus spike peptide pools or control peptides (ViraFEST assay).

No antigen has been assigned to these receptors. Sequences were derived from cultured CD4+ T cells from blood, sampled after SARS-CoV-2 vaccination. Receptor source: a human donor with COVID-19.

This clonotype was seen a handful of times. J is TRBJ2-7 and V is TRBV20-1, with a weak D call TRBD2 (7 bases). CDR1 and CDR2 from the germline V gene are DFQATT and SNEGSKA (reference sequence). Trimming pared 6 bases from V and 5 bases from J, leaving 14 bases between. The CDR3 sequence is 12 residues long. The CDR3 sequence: CSAPWGGNEQYF. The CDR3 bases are TGCAGTGCCCCTTGGGGGGGCAACGAGCAGTACTTC.

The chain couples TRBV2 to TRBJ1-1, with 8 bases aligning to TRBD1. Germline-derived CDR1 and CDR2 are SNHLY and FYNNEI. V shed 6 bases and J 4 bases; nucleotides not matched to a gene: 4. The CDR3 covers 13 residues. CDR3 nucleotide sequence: TGTGCCAGCAGATCCACAGGGGGCACTGAAGCTTTCTTT. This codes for CASRSTGGTEAFF.

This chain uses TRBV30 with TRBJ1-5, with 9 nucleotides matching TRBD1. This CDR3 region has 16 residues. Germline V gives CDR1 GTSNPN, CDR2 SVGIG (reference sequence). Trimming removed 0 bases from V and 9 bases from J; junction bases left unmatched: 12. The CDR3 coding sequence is TGTGCCTGGAGTGTACTAGGACAGGGGCCCGTGCCGCCCCAGCATTTT. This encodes CAWSVLGQGPVPPQHF. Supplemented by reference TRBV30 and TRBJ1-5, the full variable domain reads SQTIHQWPATLVQPVGSPLSLECTVEGTSNPNLYWYRQAAGRGLQLLFYSVGIGQISSEVPQNLSASRPQDRQFILSSKKLLLSDSGFYLCAWSVLGQGPVPPQHFGDGTRLSIL.

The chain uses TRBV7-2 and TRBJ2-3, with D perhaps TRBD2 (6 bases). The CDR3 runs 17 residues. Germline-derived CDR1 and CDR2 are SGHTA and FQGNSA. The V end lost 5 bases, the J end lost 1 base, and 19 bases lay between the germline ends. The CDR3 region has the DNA TGTGCCAGCAGCCAACCCCCGGGGGTGGGAGGCACAGATACGCAGTATTTT. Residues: CASSQPPGVGGTDTQYF.

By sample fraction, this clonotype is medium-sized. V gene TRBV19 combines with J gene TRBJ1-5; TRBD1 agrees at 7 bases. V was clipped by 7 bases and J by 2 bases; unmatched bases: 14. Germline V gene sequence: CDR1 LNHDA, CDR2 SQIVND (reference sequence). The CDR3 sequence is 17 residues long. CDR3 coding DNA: TGTGCCAGTACCACAAAGGGGGCGATGTCAGGCAATCAGCCCCAGCATTTT. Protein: CASTTKGAMSGNQPQHF.

CDR3 sequence (DNA): TGTGCCAGCAGTTCGGGACCCCCCGAAGGCGGCTACACCTTC. This sequence encodes CASSSGPPEGGYTF. V gene TRBV7-6 combines with J gene TRBJ1-2; tentative D call: TRBD1 (5 bases). The V end was cut by 6 bases, the J end by 8 bases, with 19 bases between. CDR1 and CDR2 from the germline V gene are SGHVS and FNYEAQ. The CDR3 covers 14 residues.

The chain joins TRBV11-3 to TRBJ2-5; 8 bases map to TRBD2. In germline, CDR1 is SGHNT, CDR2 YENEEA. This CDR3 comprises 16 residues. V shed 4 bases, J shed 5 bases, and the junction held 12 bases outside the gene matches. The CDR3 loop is CASSSRAGALGETQYF. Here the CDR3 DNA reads TGTGCCAGCAGCTCCAGAGCGGGGGCCCTCGGGGAGACCCAGTACTTC.

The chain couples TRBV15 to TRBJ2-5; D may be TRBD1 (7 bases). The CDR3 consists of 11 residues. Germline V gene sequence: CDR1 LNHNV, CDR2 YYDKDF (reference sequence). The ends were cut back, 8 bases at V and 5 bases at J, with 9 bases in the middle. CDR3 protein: CATSGGETQYF. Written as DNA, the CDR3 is TGTGCCACCTCAGGGGGGGAGACCCAGTACTTC. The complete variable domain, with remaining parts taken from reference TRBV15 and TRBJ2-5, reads DAMVIQNPRYQVTQFGKPVTLSCSQTLNHNVMYWYQQKSSQAPKLLFHYYDKDFNNEADTPDNFQSRRPNTSFCFLDIRSPGLGDTAMYLCATSGGETQYFGPGTRLLVL.

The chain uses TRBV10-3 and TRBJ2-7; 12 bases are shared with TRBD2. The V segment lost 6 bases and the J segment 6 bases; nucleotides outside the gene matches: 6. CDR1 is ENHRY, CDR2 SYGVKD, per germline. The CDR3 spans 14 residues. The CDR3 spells CAIRASGGAREQYF. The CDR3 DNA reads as TGTGCCATCAGGGCTAGCGGGGGGGCCCGCGAGCAGTACTTC.